The next 10 T cell receptor beta chains were all read from a single sample in a study of naive and memory T cell subsets. Two oligonucleotides, mixed equimolar, formed the beta constant-region primer covering TRBC1 and TRBC2. One entry per CDR3 protein results from TCRdb running MiXCR on the UMI-ligation and nested PCR reads. This sample has roughly 91,000 distinct CDR3 sequences, with about 12% found just once. Sequenced material: central memory CD4+ T cells from blood. These receptor sequences come from a human donor in good health.

In its sample, this clonotype was seen a few times. J is TRBJ2-7 and V is TRBV20-1; no firm D call. Per the germline V gene, CDR1 is DFQATT and CDR2 is SNEGSKA (reference sequence). The CDR3 has 12 amino acids. With 8 bases removed from V and 2 bases from J, the gap between germline ends came to 13 bases. The CDR3 spells CSLGPTPYEQYF. The CDR3 DNA is TGCAGTCTCGGACCGACCCCCTACGAGCAGTACTTC.

This chain uses TRBV7-2 with TRBJ2-3; possible D gene TRBD2, 5 bases. Deletions cut 1 base from V and 2 bases from J, with 10 bases between. The CDR3 contains 15 residues. Germline CDR1 is SGHTA and CDR2 is FQGNSA. The CDR3 loop is CASSLEARATDTQYF. The CDR3 nucleotides read TGTGCCAGCAGCTTAGAAGCGAGGGCCACAGATACGCAGTATTTT. Variable domain in full (rest from reference TRBV7-2 and TRBJ2-3): GAGVSQSPSNKVTEKGKDVELRCDPISGHTALYWYRQSLGQGLEFLIYFQGNSAPDKSGLPSDRFSAERTGGSVSTLTIQRTQQEDSAVYLCASSLEARATDTQYFGPGTRLTVL.

In its sample, this clonotype was seen many times. The chain couples TRBV2 to TRBJ2-1; the match to TRBD2 covers 11 bases. Per the germline V gene, CDR1 is SNHLY and CDR2 is FYNNEI. This CDR3 comprises 15 residues. V gave up 5 bases and J gave up 3 bases; unmatched junction bases: 3. The CDR3 sequence is CASSLTSGSYNEQFF. The CDR3 nucleotides read TGTGCCAGCAGTTTAACTAGCGGGAGCTACAATGAGCAGTTCTTC.

This clonotype was counted between two and nine times. The genes are TRBV28 and TRBJ2-3; 7 nucleotides agree with TRBD2. The ends lost 2 bases at V and 3 bases at J; junction bases unmatched: 5. This CDR3 spans 15 amino acids. Germline V gene data show CDR1 as MDHEN and CDR2 as SYDVKM. This CDR3 reads CASSLSGAATDTQYF. Written as DNA, the CDR3 is TGTGCCAGCAGTTTAAGCGGGGCGGCGACAGATACGCAGTATTTT.

The chain links TRBV20-1 to TRBJ1-5; 7 nucleotides align to TRBD1. Germline V gives CDR1 DFQATT, CDR2 SNEGSKA (reference sequence). V shed 0 bases and J 7 bases; nucleotides not matched to a gene: 9. The CDR3 contains 15 residues. CDR3 sequence (DNA): TGCAGTGCTAGAGAGCGCCAGGGGGTAGGGCAGCCCCAGCATTTT. It yields the protein CSARERQGVGQPQHF.

Only a few counts were recorded for this clonotype. The rearrangement joins TRBV20-1 to TRBJ1-2; D possibly corresponds to TRBD1 (6 bases). Trimming stripped 0 bases from V and 1 base from J, with 12 bases between. This CDR3 contains 15 residues. The germline gives CDR1 DFQATT, CDR2 SNEGSKA (reference sequence). The CDR3 is CSARDRRRGNYGYTF. The CDR3 nucleotides read TGCAGTGCTAGAGATCGGCGCAGGGGTAACTATGGCTACACCTTC.

The CDR3: CASSPRTGFGDTQYF. CDR3 in DNA: TGTGCCAGCAGCCCGCGGACAGGGTTTGGAGATACGCAGTATTTT. The chain uses TRBV5-5 and TRBJ2-3; 8 bases fit TRBD1. Germline CDR1 SGHKS, CDR2 YYEKEE (reference sequence). V shed 4 bases, J shed 5 bases, and the junction held 9 bases outside the gene matches. CDR3 size: 15 residues.

The chain combines TRBV7-2 with TRBJ2-2, with D unresolved. V was shortened by 4 bases and J by 4 bases, with 10 bases between the two germline ends. Germline V gene data show CDR1 as SGHTA and CDR2 as FQGNSA. The CDR3 spans 14 residues. The CDR3 spells CASSYRDRTGELFF. The CDR3 nucleotides are TGTGCCAGCAGCTATAGAGATCGCACCGGGGAGCTGTTTTTT.

The V gene is TRBV20-1, the J gene TRBJ2-1, with D possibly TRBD1 on 5 matching bases. The CDR3 has 14 residues. Germline lookup yields CDR1 DFQATT and CDR2 SNEGSKA (reference sequence). Trimming left V 0 bases short and J 5 bases short, with 11 bases between. CDR3: CSARDVQGNNEQFF. The DNA for the CDR3 is TGCAGTGCTAGAGATGTCCAGGGCAACAATGAGCAGTTCTTC.

The V call is TRBV7-2, the J call TRBJ2-7; the match to TRBD2 covers 9 bases. J lost 0 bases, V lost 2 bases, and 2 bases had no gene match. Germline CDR1 and CDR2: SGHTA and FQGNSA. The CDR3 contains 15 residues. The CDR3 nucleotides read TGTGCCAGCAGCTTAAAGCGGGAGGCCTCCTACGAGCAGTACTTC. As protein: CASSLKREASYEQYF.